This TCR beta chain originates from a study of shared clonotypes between healthy human individuals. Naive CD45RA+ and memory CD45RA-negative subsets were split from CD4+ cells. On this clone: Its antigen is currently unknown.

Overall study results and limits: Shared clonotypes across all four donors exceeded non-shared ones in generation probability.

Libraries were prepared by immunoSEQ multiplex PCR; TCRdb keeps only in-frame clonotypes and omits some of them. The sample consists of about 2.4 million clones, 93% of them appearing once. Sequencing was carried out using naive CD4+ T cells from PBMCs. The subset here: CD45RA+ positively selected. The origin of this receptor is a man younger than 30 in good health. Some clones in this sample may be carry-over from other donors' samples.

CDR3 sequence (DNA): TGCAGCGTTTCCTGGACAGGGGGGGATGAAAAACTGTTTTTT. Its translation is CSVSWTGGDEKLFF. This rearrangement joins TRBV29-1 to TRBJ1-4; 10 nucleotides line up with TRBD1. Germline V lookup: CDR1 SQVTM, CDR2 ANQGSEA. The trim removed 5 bases at V and 6 bases at J, leaving 6 bases unmatched. The CDR3 consists of 14 residues.